The sequence of this T cell receptor beta chain was determined in a study of T cell clones after liver transplantation (dated by TCRdb to about 2019). At the level of the whole study: The samples were obtained from ITN030ST, a randomized trial that attempted immunosuppression withdrawal within 2 years after liver transplantation. Donor-reactive T cell clones were identified by TCRbeta sequencing after a pre-transplant mixed lymphocyte reaction and then tracked in post-transplant blood. Third party-reactive TCRbeta sequences were also identified from pre-transplant MLRs to serve as an antigen-independent comparator for donor-reactive sequences. Of the eight recipients, a few were HCV-positive, while the remaining recipients had been transplanted for non-autoimmune, non-viral indications. No induction therapy was given to the subjects, and standard immunosuppression was administered until randomization at 12-24 months post-transplant. To count as tolerant, a recipient had to stay completely off immunosuppression for at least one year without liver enzymes climbing beyond twice the upper limit of normal. Blood samples were collected pre-transplant, pre-randomization before withdrawal, and post-randomization after either complete withdrawal or failed withdrawal. The studied cohort comprised 8 liver transplant recipients, 3 classified as tolerant and 5 as non-tolerant. Broader findings and caveats from the paper: In 5 of 8 subjects, regardless of tolerance or HCV status, circulating donor-reactive CD4 TCRbeta sequences dropped significantly post-transplant. Low numbers of available donor cells limited the measurable donor-reactive repertoire in a couple of subjects. After accounting for repertoire turnover, donor-reactive detection was significantly reduced in 7 of 8 subjects for CD4 and 8 of 8 for CD8. Because no allograft tissue specimens were available, donor-reactive T cells may have migrated into the graft instead of being deleted. Because of small, heterogeneous patient numbers and non-standardized post-transplant time points, the conclusions were only preliminary. Donor-reactive sequences declined more than third party-reactive ones, suggesting partial antigen-specific deletion unrelated to withdrawal success.

V is shortened by 2 bases, J by 4 bases, and the region joining them spans 7 bases. Reading the germline V gene gives CDR1 SGHTA and CDR2 FQGTGA. The CDR3 runs 13 amino acids, cysteine and phenylalanine included. The kept DNA is CDR3 alone, 39 bases in frame from the first base. Thawed unstimulated PBMCs were stained for CD3, CD4 and CD8 and FACS-sorted into CD3+CD4+ and CD3+CD8+ populations. All 8 studied subjects were randomized to immunosuppression withdrawal. Genomic DNA was isolated with the Qiagen DNeasy Blood and Tissue Kit. Using immunoSEQ, frozen genomic DNA was subjected to high-throughput TCRbeta CDR3 sequencing, a process that included PCR amplification, mapping, bias correction and internal controls. The authors' analysis ran thus. Only productive rearrangements were retained, with each unique TCRbeta sequence defined by its CDR3 nucleotide sequence together with its V and J gene. For classification of a sequence as donor-reactive, at least 5-fold expansion in CFSE-low cells relative to unstimulated pre-transplant cells and a frequency of at least 0.01% were required. Minimum frequency thresholds were set for each subject based on the unstimulated sample with the lowest template count, ensuring at least 90% detection power. Jensen-Shannon divergence between the top 1000 TCRbeta sequences after and before transplant was used to measure repertoire turnover. Changes in detection of donor-reactive sequences were tested with two-sided Fisher's exact tests. TCRdb stores this immuneACCESS table with in-frame sequences only. Part of the clones is absent; in the studies checked, under half of the shortfall reflects unresolved V genes, and no reason is known for the rest. V and J calls and clone size are given by that table; D and trimming were obtained from the DNA. The sample profile shows 93,000 or so clones; about 86% of them were found once. Together, the top ten hold approximately 2.8% of the sample.

A remark on this clone: The clone's antigen remains unknown. Within one base of it there is no much larger clone, and no base qualities were kept.

The V gene is TRBV7-3 and the J gene is TRBJ2-3, with the D segment identity uncertain. Sequenced here: CD4+ T cells from blood, sampled around 50 months after liver transplant. This TCR derives from a human patient who received a liver transplant. Post transplant, some T cells may arise from the graft donor. The DNA is as follows: TGTGCCAGCAGCTTAGACGGGCCAGATACGCAGTATTTT. This codes for CASSLDGPDTQYF.